This T cell receptor (beta chain) was sequenced in a study of T-cell reconstitution after alpha-beta-depleted transplantation in children. Notes on the study in general: Newly produced T cells mostly accounted for T-cell counts and diversity one year post-transplant.

Details on this clonotype: Its antigen is currently unknown.

A library of TCRbeta sequences, prepared with unique molecular identifiers, was generated. From the PCR reads, TCRdb called clonotypes with MiXCR, one entry per CDR3 protein. Of about 980,000 distinct CDR3 sequences in the sample, about 26% are singletons; the top ten hold approximately 30%. The CDR3 is 14 amino acids. The ends were cut back, 9 bases at V and 1 base at J, with 15 bases in the middle. Germline V gene sequence: CDR1 ENHRY, CDR2 SYGVKD. V usage is TRBV10-3 and J usage is TRBJ1-1, with a tentative D call TRBD1 (6 bases). The origin of this receptor is a boy under two years old who had a stem cell transplant for SCID, so the T cells may come from the graft donor. The input for sequencing was PBMCs, mostly from graft donor cells, taken 360 days after TCRalphabeta/CD19-depleted stem cell transplant. The CDR3 DNA reads TGTGCCATGTGGGGCGGGGGCCCGAACACTGAAGCTTTCTTT. Translated: CAMWGGGPNTEAFF.